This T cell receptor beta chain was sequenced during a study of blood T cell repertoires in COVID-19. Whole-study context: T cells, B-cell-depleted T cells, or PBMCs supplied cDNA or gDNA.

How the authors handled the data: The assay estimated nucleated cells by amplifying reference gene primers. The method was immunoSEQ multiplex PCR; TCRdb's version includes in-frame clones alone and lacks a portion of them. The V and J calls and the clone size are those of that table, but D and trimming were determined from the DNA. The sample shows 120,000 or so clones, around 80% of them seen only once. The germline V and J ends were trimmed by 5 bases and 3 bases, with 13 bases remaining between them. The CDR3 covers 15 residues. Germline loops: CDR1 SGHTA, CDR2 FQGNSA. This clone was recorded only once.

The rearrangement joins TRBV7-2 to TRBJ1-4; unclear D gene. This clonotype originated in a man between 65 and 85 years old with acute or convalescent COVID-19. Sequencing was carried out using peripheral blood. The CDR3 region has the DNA TGTGCCAGCAGCCTAAATACCGGGGCTAATGAAAAACTGTTTTTT. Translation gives CASSLNTGANEKLFF.